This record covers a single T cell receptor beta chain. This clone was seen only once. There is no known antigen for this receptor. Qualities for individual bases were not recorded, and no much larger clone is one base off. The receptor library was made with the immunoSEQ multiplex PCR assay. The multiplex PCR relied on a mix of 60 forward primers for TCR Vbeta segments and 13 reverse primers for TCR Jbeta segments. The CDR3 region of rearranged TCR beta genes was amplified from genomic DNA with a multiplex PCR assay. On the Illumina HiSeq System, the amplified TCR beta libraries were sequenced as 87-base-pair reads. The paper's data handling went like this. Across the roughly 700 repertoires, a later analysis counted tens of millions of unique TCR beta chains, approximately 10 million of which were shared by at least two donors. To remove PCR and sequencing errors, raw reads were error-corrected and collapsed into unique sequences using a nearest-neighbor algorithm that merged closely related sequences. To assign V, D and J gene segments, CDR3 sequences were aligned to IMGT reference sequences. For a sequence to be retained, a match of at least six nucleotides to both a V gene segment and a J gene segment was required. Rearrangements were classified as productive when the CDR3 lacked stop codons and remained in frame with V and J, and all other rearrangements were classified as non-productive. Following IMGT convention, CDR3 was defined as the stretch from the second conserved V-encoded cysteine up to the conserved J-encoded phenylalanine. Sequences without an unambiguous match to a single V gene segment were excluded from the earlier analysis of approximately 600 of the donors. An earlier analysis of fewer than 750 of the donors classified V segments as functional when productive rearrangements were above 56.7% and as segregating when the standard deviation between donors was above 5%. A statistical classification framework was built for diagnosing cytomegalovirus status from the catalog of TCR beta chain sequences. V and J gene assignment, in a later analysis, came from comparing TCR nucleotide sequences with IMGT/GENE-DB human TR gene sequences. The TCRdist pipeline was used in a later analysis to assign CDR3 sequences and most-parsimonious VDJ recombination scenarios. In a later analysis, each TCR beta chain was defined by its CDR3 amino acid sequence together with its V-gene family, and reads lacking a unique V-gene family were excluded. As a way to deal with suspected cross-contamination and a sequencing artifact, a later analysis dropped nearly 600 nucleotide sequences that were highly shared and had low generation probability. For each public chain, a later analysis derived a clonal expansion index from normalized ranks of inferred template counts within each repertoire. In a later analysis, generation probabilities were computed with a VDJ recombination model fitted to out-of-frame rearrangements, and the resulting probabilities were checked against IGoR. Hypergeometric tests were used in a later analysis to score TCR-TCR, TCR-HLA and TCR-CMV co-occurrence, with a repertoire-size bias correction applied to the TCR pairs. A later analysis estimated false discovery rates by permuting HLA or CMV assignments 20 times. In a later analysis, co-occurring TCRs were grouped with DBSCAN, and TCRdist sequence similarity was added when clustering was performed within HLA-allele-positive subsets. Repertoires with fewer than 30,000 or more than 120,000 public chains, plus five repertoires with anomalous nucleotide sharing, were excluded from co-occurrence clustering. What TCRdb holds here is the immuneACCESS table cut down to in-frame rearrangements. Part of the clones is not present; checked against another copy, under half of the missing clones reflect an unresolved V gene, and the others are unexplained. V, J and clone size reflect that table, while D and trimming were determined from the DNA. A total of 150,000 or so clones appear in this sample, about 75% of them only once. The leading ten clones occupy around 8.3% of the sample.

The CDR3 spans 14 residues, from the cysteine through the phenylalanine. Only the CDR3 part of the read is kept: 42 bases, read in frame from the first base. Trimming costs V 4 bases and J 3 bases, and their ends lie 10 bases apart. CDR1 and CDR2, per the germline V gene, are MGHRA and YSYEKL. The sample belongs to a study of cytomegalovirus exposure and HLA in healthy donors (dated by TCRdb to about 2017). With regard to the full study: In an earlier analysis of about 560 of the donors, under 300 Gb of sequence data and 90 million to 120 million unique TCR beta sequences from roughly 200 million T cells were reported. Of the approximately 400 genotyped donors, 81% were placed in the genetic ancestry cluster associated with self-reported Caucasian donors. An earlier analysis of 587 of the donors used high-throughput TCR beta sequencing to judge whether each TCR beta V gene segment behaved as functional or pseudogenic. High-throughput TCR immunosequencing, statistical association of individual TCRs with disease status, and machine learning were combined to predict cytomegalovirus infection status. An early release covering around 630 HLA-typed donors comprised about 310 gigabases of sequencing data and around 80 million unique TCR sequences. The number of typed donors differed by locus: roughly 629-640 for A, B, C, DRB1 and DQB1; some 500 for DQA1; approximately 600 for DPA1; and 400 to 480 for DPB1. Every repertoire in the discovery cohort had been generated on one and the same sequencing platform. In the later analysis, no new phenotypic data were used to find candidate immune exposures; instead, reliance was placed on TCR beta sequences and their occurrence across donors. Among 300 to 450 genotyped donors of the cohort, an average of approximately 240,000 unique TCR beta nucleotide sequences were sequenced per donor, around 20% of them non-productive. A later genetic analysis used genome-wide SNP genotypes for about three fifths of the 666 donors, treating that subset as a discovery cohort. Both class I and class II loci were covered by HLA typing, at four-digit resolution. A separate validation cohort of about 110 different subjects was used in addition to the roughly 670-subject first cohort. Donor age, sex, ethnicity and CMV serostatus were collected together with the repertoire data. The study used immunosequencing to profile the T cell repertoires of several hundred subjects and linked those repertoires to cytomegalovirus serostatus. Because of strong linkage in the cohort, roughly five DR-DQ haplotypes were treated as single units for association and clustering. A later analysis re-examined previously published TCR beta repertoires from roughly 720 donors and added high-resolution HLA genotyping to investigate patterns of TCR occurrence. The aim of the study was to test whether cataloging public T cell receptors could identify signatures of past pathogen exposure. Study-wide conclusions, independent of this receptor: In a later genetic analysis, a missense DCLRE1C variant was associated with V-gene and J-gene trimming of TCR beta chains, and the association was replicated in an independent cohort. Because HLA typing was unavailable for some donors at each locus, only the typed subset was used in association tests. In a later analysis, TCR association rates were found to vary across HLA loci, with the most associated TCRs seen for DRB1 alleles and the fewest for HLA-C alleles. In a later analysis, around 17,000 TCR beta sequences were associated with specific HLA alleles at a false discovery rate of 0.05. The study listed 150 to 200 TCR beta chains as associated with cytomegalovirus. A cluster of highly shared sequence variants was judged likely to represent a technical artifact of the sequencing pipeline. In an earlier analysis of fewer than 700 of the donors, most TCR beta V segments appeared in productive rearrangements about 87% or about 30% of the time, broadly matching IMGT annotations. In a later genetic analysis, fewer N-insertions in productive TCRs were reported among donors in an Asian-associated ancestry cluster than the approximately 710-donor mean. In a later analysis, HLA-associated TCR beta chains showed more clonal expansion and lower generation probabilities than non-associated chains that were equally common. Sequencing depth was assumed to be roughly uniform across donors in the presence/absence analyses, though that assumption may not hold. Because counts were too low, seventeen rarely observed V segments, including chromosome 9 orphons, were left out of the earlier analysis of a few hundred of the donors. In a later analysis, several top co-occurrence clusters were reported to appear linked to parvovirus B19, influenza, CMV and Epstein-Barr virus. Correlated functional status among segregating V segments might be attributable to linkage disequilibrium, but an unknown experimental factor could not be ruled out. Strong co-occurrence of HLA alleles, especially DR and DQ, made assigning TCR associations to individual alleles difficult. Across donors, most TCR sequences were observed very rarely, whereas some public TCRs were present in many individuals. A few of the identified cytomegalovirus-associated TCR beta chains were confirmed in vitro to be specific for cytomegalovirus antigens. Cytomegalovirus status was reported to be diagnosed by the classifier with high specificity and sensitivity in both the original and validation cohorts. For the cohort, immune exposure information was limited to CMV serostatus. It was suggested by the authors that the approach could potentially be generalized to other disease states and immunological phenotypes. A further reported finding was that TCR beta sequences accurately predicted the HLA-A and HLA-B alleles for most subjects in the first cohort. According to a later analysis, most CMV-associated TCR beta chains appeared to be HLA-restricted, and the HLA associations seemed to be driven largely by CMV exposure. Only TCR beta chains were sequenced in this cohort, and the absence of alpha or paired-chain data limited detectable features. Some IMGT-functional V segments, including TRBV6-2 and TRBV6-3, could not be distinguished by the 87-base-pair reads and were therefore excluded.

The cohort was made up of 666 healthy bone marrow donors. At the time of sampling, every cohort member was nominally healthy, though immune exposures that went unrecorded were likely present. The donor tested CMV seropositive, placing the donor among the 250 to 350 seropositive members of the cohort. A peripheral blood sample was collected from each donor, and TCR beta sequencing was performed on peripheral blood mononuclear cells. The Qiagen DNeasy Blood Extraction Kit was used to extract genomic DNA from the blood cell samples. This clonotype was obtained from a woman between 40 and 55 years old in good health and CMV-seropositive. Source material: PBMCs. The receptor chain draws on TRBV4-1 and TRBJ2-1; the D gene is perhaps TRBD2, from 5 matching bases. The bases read TGCGCCAGCAGCCCCCCTACTAGCTACAATGAGCAGTTCTTC. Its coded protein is CASSPPTSYNEQFF.